These 3 T cell receptor beta chains were sequenced from one sample in a study of tumor and adjacent non-tumor tissue in lung cancer. No cell sorting was done before RNA was extracted from the tissue. This non-tumor lung sample came from over 3 cm beyond the tumor edge. Three rounds of nested PCR, following a modified ARM-PCR protocol, produced the TCRbeta library. TCRdb analysed the multiplex PCR reads with MiXCR anew, one entry per CDR3 protein. The sample comprises 40,000 to 45,000 distinct CDR3 sequences, roughly 60% of which are singletons, and under 60% rests with the top ten. Material: distant non-tumor lung tissue. The source of these receptors is a man aged 50 or older with non-small cell lung cancer.

A word on this clonotype: Here the CDR3 omits its conserved ending phenylalanine or tryptophan, so a read error is the likely source. The chain has TRBV5-1 and TRBJ2-5; unclear D gene. The ends were cut back, 4 bases at V and 0 bases at J, with 13 bases in the middle. This CDR3 spans 15 amino acids. Per the germline V gene, CDR1 is SGHRS and CDR2 is YFSETQ. The CDR3 is CASSQAELYQETQYI. The DNA for the CDR3 is TGCGCCAGCAGCCAGGCCGAACTCTACCAAGAGACCCAGTACATC.

Note on this clonotype: A read error may account for a junction end that differs from germline. The gene calls are TRBV12-3 or TRBV12-4 and TRBJ1-2, with 7 positions matching TRBD1. This CDR3 has 14 residues. This CDR3 reads CTNSLKTGAYGYTF. The CDR3 coding sequence is TGTACCAACAGTTTAAAAACAGGGGCTTATGGATACACCTTC.

With regard to this clonotype: Mismatch with germline at one junction end may stem from a read error. The V and J genes are TRBV12-3 or TRBV12-4 and TRBJ2-1; D possibly corresponds to TRBD2 (5 bases). CDR3 size: 14 residues. The CDR3 loop is CANTEDGRYNEQFF. The CDR3 DNA sequence: TGTGCCAACACGGAGGACGGTAGATACAATGAGCAGTTTTTC.